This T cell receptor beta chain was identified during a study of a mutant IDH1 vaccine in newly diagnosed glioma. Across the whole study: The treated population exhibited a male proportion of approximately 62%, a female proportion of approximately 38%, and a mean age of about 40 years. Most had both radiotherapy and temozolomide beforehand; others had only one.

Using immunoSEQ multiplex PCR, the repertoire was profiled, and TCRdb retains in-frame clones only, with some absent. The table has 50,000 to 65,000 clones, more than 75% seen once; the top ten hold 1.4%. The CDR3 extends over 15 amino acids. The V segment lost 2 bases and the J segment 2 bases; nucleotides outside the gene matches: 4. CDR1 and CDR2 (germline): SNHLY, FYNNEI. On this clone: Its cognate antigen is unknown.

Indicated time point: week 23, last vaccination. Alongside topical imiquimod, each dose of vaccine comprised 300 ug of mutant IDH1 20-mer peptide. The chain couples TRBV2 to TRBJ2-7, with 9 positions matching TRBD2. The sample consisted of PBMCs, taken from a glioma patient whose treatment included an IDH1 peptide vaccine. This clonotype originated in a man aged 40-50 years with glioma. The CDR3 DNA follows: TGTGCCAGCAGTGAAATGGGCGGGGGGGCCTACGAGCAGTACTTC. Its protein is CASSEMGGGAYEQYF. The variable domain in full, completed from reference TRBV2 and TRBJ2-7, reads EPEVTQTPSHQVTQMGQEVILRCVPISNHLYFYWYRQILGQKVEFLVSFYNNEISEKSEIFDDQFSVERPDGSNFTLKIRSTKLEDSAMYFCASSEMGGGAYEQYFGPGTRLTVT.